This record looks at one T cell receptor beta chain sequence and its context. No cognate antigen has been identified for it. No base qualities exist here, and no much larger clone lies one base off it. The data are from a study of T cell responses to AZD1222 COVID-19 vaccine (dated by TCRdb to the early 2020s). Looking at the study overall: AZD1222 recipients whose second dose came at about 4 weeks and those whose second dose came at about 12 weeks were combined into one group, since spike-specific TCR depth and breadth did not differ between the two schedules. TCR sequencing covered about 230 trial participants: some 210 given two doses of AZD1222 and around 26 given two doses of MenACWY control vaccine. Trial participants were enrolled into age subgroups of 18-55, 56-69 and 70-plus years, which contained around 140, 26 and 57 TCR-sequenced participants, respectively.

V and J lose 0 bases and 5 bases, and a span of 11 bases separates them. Measured from the cysteine to the phenylalanine, the CDR3 is 15 residues long. Only CDR3 DNA remains: 45 bases, in frame from the first base. CDR1 MNHNS and CDR2 SASEGT were looked up in the germline V gene. Beyond this particular receptor, the publication reports: Conclusions about previously exposed vaccinees are limited because only six or seven AZD1222 recipients were SARS-CoV-2 seropositive at baseline. Reportedly, almost half of the unique spike-specific TCRs recognized epitopes lying outside the regions that are mutated in the B.1.351 and B.1.1.7 variants. The 56-69-year group was small, and its depth increase did not reach significance, likely because of low power. Participants were mostly white British, with more females than males. The authors suggested clonal diversity may have been underestimated. After two AZD1222 doses, both the breadth and the depth of spike-specific TCRs were significantly higher than at day 0 and than in MenACWY recipients. CD4 TCRs associated with the vaccine covered the entire spike protein, and the dominant responses were in regions 160-218 and 743-854. Because no day 14 peak-response samples were available, the repertoires could be characterized only after the peak T cell response.

The CDR3 regions of human TCRbeta chains were subjected to immunosequencing. Under the source paper's analysis protocol: TCRs in the repertoires were compared against a reference library of SARS-CoV-2-specific TCRs that had been generated with the MIRA antigen-specificity platform. Breadth was defined as the fraction of unique TCRs that were SARS-CoV-2-associated, and depth was defined as the fraction of total T cells that were SARS-CoV-2-associated. Using the MIRA data, each spike-specific TCR was assigned both to the spike region to which the TCR was reactive and to a CD4 or CD8 class. Log10-transformed breadth and depth values were compared by one-way ANOVA with Sidak's multiple comparisons tests. TCRdb's version of the immuneACCESS table is confined to in-frame rearrangements and falls short of the full clone set. An unresolved V gene accounts for under half of the shortfall where checked; the remainder is of unknown origin. Clonal size and the V and J genes are those of that table, whereas D and trimming came from the DNA. In this sample the table shows fewer than 200,000 clones, about 90% of which occur a single time. Under 2.5% of the sample belongs to the ten largest clones.

This specimen's time point label, interpreted: baseline before first vaccination. The vaccinee samples were drawn from two UK trials, COV001 and COV002, one of which was a single-blind randomized controlled phase 2/3 trial testing AZD1222 (ChAdOx1 nCoV-19) in healthy adults. For TCRbeta chain sequencing, PBMC samples were collected from trial participants at day 0 and at day 28 after the second dose. This receptor was identified in an adult in good health. The starting material was peripheral blood, obtained on day 0 of AZD1222 vaccination. The sequence joins TRBV6-1 to TRBJ1-5; confidence is insufficient to name the D gene. DNA sequence: TGTGCCAGCAGTGAAGCTTTGGCCTTGCATCAGCCCCAGCATTTT. This sequence encodes CASSEALALHQPQHF.